The 26 T cell receptor beta chains reported below all come from one sample, sequenced in a study of blood T cell repertoires in COVID-19. The protocol was immunoSEQ multiplex PCR, while the TCRdb copy is restricted to in-frame clones and leaves out a portion. The sample contains around 270,000 clones, over 75% of which appear only once. Sequenced: PBMCs or T cells enriched from blood (not recorded which). The source is a woman aged 40 to 50 who had been exposed to COVID-19.

The V and J genes are TRBV3-1 (or the pseudogene TRBV3-2) and TRBJ1-5; a possible D gene is TRBD1 (6 bases). Trimming left V 3 bases short and J 2 bases short, with 14 bases between. The CDR3 sequence is 16 residues long. Germline CDR1 and CDR2: LGHDT and YNNKEL (reference sequence). CDR3 in amino acids: CASSQGGGPGNQPQHF. The CDR3 DNA follows: TGTGCCAGCAGCCAGGGCGGGGGGCCGGGCAATCAGCCCCAGCATTTT.

This clone appeared a single time. The rearrangement uses TRBV18 and TRBJ2-5, with a tentative D call TRBD1 (5 bases). Germline-derived CDR1 and CDR2 are KGHSH and LQKENI. The ends were cut back, 4 bases at V and 5 bases at J, with 14 bases in the middle. CDR3 length: 14 residues. This CDR3 reads CASSLYQGLETQYF. The CDR3 nucleotides are TGTGCCAGCTCACTGTATCAGGGATTGGAGACCCAGTACTTC. The full variable domain, in which reference TRBV18 and TRBJ2-5 provide the parts outside the CDR3, is NAGVMQNPRHLVRRRGQEARLRCSPMKGHSHVYWYRQLPEEGLKFMVYLQKENIIDESGMPKERFSAEFPKEGPSILRIQQVVRGDSAAYFCASSLYQGLETQYFGPGTRLLVL.

The chain recombines TRBV7-8 with TRBJ2-1, with 13 nucleotides matching TRBD2. V lost 5 bases to trimming and J lost 8 bases; unmatched junction nucleotides: 6. This CDR3 spans 15 amino acids. Looked up from germline, CDR1 is SGHVS and CDR2 is FQNEAQ. The CDR3 sequence: CASSQGLAGVYEQFF. The CDR3 region has the DNA TGTGCCAGCAGCCAAGGACTAGCGGGAGTATATGAGCAGTTCTTC. Supplemented by reference TRBV7-8 and TRBJ2-1, the full variable domain reads GAGVSQSPRYKVAKRGQDVALRCDPISGHVSLFWYQQALGQGPEFLTYFQNEAQLDKSGLPSDRFFAERPEGSVSTLKIQRTQQEDSAVYLCASSQGLAGVYEQFFGPGTRLTVL.

V and J are TRBV7-9 and TRBJ2-3, with no clear D. The CDR3 runs 16 residues. Looked up from germline, CDR1 is SEHNR and CDR2 is FQNEAQ (reference sequence). V gave up 5 bases and J gave up 3 bases, with 18 bases separating them. Here the CDR3 reads CASSPIFGSETDTQYF. CDR3 nucleotides: TGTGCCAGCAGCCCCATTTTTGGGTCGGAGACAGATACGCAGTATTTT.

The CDR3 DNA reads as TGTGCCAGCAGACCCCTGGCAAGATCCGGGGAGCTGTTTTTT. Translated: CASRPLARSGELFF. The chain has TRBV6-5 and TRBJ2-2; D gene ambiguous. This CDR3 spans 14 amino acids. Between the trimmed V and J ends, which lost 6 bases and 6 bases, there was a span of 14 bases. Germline CDR1 reads MNHEY; CDR2 reads SVGAGI.

The V call is TRBV25-1, the J call TRBJ2-3; tentatively, D is TRBD2 (7 bases). V was clipped by 5 bases and J by 2 bases, with 20 bases between them. CDR3 size: 17 residues. The germline V gene has CDR1 MGHDK and CDR2 SYGVNS. The CDR3 DNA reads as TGTGCCAGCAGTTCGGATAGGGGGGGGCCCACCACAGATACGCAGTATTTT. Translation: CASSSDRGGPTTDTQYF.

The J gene is TRBJ2-7, the V gene TRBV11-2, with 7 bases fitting TRBD1. This CDR3 region has 13 residues. The junction had 5 bases not matched to a gene; V was cut back by 1 base and J by 8 bases. In germline, CDR1 is SGHAT, CDR2 FQNNGV. The CDR3: CASSLGQGSKQYF. The CDR3 nucleotides read TGTGCCAGCAGCTTAGGACAGGGATCCAAGCAGTACTTC.

The gene calls are TRBV4-1 and TRBJ1-1; 7 bases line up with TRBD1. Germline CDR1 reads MGHRA; CDR2 reads YSYEKL. The CDR3 has 17 amino acids. After removal of 0 bases from V and 0 bases from J, the junction contained 7 bases not matched to a gene. The CDR3 region has the DNA TGCGCCAGCAGCCAAGAGCCTAGGGGGCGAGTGAACACTGAAGCTTTCTTT. This codes for CASSQEPRGRVNTEAFF.

This sequence joins TRBV25-1 and TRBJ1-4; perhaps TRBD1 as D (5 bases). This CDR3 has 16 amino acids. The germline CDR1 and CDR2 sequences are MGHDK and SYGVNS. The V and J ends lost 3 bases and 0 bases respectively, with 11 bases between them. CDR3 coding DNA: TGTGCCAGCAGTGAGCTGAAAGGGGCAACTAATGAAAAACTGTTTTTT. It specifies CASSELKGATNEKLFF. The whole variable domain, remainder taken from reference TRBV25-1 and TRBJ1-4, is EADIYQTPRYLVIGTGKKITLECSQTMGHDKMYWYQQDPGMELHLIHYSYGVNSTEKGDLSSESTVSRIRTEHFPLTLESARPSHTSQYLCASSELKGATNEKLFFGSGTQLSVL.

This chain uses TRBV30 with TRBJ2-1, with TRBD1 identical over 9 bases. V gave up 7 bases and J gave up 2 bases; unmatched junction bases: 15. The CDR3 runs 17 residues. Germline V gene data show CDR1 as GTSNPN and CDR2 as SVGIG (reference sequence). The CDR3 reads CAFRPGTGQGTYNEQFF. The DNA of the CDR3 is TGTGCCTTCCGCCCCGGGACAGGGCAGGGGACCTACAATGAGCAGTTCTTC.

The CDR3 region is CSVEGWDSQETQYF. The CDR3 nucleotides are TGCAGCGTTGAAGGTTGGGACAGCCAAGAGACCCAGTACTTC. V usage is TRBV29-1 and J usage is TRBJ2-5, with 7 nucleotides matching TRBD1. The CDR3 length is 14 residues. The J segment lost 1 base and the V segment lost 1 base, leaving 3 bases of the junction unmatched. CDR1 and CDR2 (germline): SQVTM, ANQGSEA.

V is TRBV5-6 and J is TRBJ1-2; TRBD1 is a possible D gene (6 bases). Per the germline V gene, CDR1 is SGHDT and CDR2 is YYEEEE. The ends were cut back, 6 bases at V and 3 bases at J, with 27 bases in the middle. The CDR3 is made up of 18 amino acids. This CDR3 is CASTTHRDKRNVYYGYTF. CDR3 DNA sequence: TGTGCCAGCACCACCCACCGGGACAAACGCAATGTCTACTATGGCTACACCTTC. The full variable domain, rest sourced from reference TRBV5-6 and TRBJ1-2, is DAGVTQSPTHLIKTRGQQVTLRCSPKSGHDTVSWYQQALGQGPQFIFQYYEEEERQRGNFPDRFSGHQFPNYSSELNVNALLLGDSALYLCASTTHRDKRNVYYGYTFGSGTRLTVV.

The chain employs TRBV4-2 and TRBJ2-2; 8 bases are a match to TRBD2. This CDR3 spans 16 amino acids. Losses at the gene ends were 0 bases for V and 7 bases for J; bases not matched to a gene: 7. CDR1 is LGHNA, CDR2 YNFKEQ, per germline. Written as DNA, the CDR3 is TGTGCCAGCAGCCAAGATACGGGAGGGAGCAGCGGGGAGCTGTTTTTT. This codes for CASSQDTGGSSGELFF.

This clone was counted a few times. The chain uses TRBV5-4 and TRBJ1-1; a possible D gene is TRBD1 (5 bases). Trimming removed 5 bases at V and 4 bases at J, with 15 bases between. CDR1 and CDR2 (germline): SGHNT, YYREEE (reference sequence). The CDR3 is 14 amino acids. CDR3 coding DNA: TGTGCCAGCAGGTCATATTCAAGGGGCACTGAAGCTTTCTTT. Protein product: CASRSYSRGTEAFF.

The V gene is TRBV18, the J gene TRBJ2-1; 11 bases map to TRBD2. The CDR3 runs to 14 residues. V trimming: 6 bases; J trimming: 7 bases; junction bases outside the gene matches: 5. The germline gives CDR1 KGHSH, CDR2 LQKENI. The CDR3 bases are TGTGCCAGCTCCCTGGGACTAGCGGCAAATGAGCAGTTCTTC. This gives the protein CASSLGLAANEQFF. Using reference TRBV18 and TRBJ2-1 for the parts outside the CDR3, the full variable domain is NAGVMQNPRHLVRRRGQEARLRCSPMKGHSHVYWYRQLPEEGLKFMVYLQKENIIDESGMPKERFSAEFPKEGPSILRIQQVVRGDSAAYFCASSLGLAANEQFFGPGTRLTVL.

V usage is TRBV28 and J usage is TRBJ1-2; weak D call: TRBD1 (6 bases). Germline CDR1 and CDR2: MDHEN and SYDVKM. The CDR3 runs to 13 residues. Trimming stripped 6 bases from V and 0 bases from J, with 8 bases between. The CDR3: CASRDSSNYGYTF. The CDR3 DNA reads TGTGCCAGCAGGGACAGTTCTAACTATGGCTACACCTTC.

The genes are TRBV6-1 and TRBJ1-5, with D perhaps TRBD1 (5 bases). The CDR3 loop spans 14 amino acids. CDR1 and CDR2 from the germline V gene are MNHNS and SASEGT. V lost 2 bases and J lost 4, with 9 bases in between. CDR3 in DNA: TGTGCCAGCAGTGAAATGGGGGGAAATCAGCCCCAGCATTTT. Its translation: CASSEMGGNQPQHF.

V and J are TRBV5-6 and TRBJ1-2; D is unclear. The CDR3 is made up of 13 amino acids. Trimming removed 0 bases at V and 4 bases at J, with 7 bases between. The germline CDR1 and CDR2 sequences are SGHDT and YYEEEE. CDR3 amino acids: CASSLERGYGYTF. The CDR3 region has the DNA TGTGCCAGCAGCTTGGAAAGAGGCTATGGCTACACCTTC.

V and J are TRBV7-8 and TRBJ2-1, with 7 bases identical to TRBD2. CDR1 SGHVS and CDR2 FQNEAQ come from the germline V gene. V shed 0 bases and J 15 bases; nucleotides not matched to a gene: 11. The CDR3 runs 14 residues. DNA of the CDR3: TGTGCCAGCAGCTTAGCGTCGGGGGGACGGTCCCCGTTCTTC. Its protein is CASSLASGGRSPFF.

The chain is built from TRBV5-1 and TRBJ1-2, with 7 bases fitting TRBD1. From germline, CDR1 is SGHRS and CDR2 YFSETQ. CDR3 length: 14 amino acids. V was clipped by 2 bases and J by 4 bases; unmatched bases: 5. The CDR3, as DNA: TGCGCCAGCAGCTTAGGACAGGCAGTCTATGGCTACACCTTC. Translation gives CASSLGQAVYGYTF. The whole variable domain, filled in from reference TRBV5-1 and TRBJ1-2, reads KAGVTQTPRYLIKTRGQQVTLSCSPISGHRSVSWYQQTPGQGLQFLFEYFSETQRNKGNFPGRFSGRQFSNSRSEMNVSTLELGDSALYLCASSLGQAVYGYTFGSGTRLTVV.

The chain employs TRBV27 and TRBJ1-2; D is possibly TRBD1 (5 bases). From germline, CDR1 is MNHEY and CDR2 SMNVEV (reference sequence). Trimming removed 3 bases at V and 4 bases at J, with 15 bases between. CDR3 size: 15 residues. CDR3 sequence (DNA): TGTGCCAGCAGTTTGTCCCCCGGGGGGGGCTATGGCTACACCTTC. It is translated as CASSLSPGGGYGYTF.

The chain is built from TRBV27 and TRBJ2-3; 7 positions agree with TRBD2. V trimming: 3 bases; J trimming: 5 bases; junction bases outside the gene matches: 14. Looked up from germline, CDR1 is MNHEY and CDR2 is SMNVEV (reference sequence). CDR3 size: 17 residues. The CDR3 loop reads CASSFGLADIRGDTQYF. CDR3 sequence (DNA): TGTGCCAGCAGTTTCGGCCTAGCGGATATACGAGGAGATACGCAGTATTTT.

The J gene is TRBJ1-1, the V gene TRBV29-1, with D tentatively TRBD1 (5 bases). The CDR3 length is 13 residues. From germline, CDR1 is SQVTM and CDR2 ANQGSEA. V was shortened by 4 bases and J by 2 bases, with 11 bases between the two germline ends. CDR3 DNA sequence: TGCAGCGTTGCGCGGGGGGGTAACACTGAAGCTTTCTTT. It translates to CSVARGGNTEAFF.

The chain employs TRBV20-1 and TRBJ1-4; the D is unclear. CDR1 is DFQATT, CDR2 SNEGSKA, per germline (reference sequence). This CDR3 contains 10 residues. The germline V and J ends were trimmed by 5 bases and 4 bases, with 2 bases remaining between them. The CDR3 here is CSAYNEKLFF. The CDR3 DNA follows: TGCAGTGCTTATAATGAAAAACTGTTTTTT.

V is TRBV7-9 and J is TRBJ1-1; D is unresolved. V gave up 5 bases and J gave up 4 bases, with 11 bases separating them. The CDR3 spans 13 residues. CDR1 and CDR2 from the germline V gene are SEHNR and FQNEAQ (reference sequence). CDR3 nucleotides: TGTGCCAGCAGCCTCGACGGAGGCACTGAAGCTTTCTTT. Translating it yields CASSLDGGTEAFF.

The V call is TRBV3-1 (or the pseudogene TRBV3-2), the J call TRBJ2-5, with 8 positions matching TRBD1. In germline, CDR1 is LGHDT, CDR2 YNNKEL (reference sequence). Trimming cost V 1 base and J 13 bases; bases outside gene matches: 5. There are 12 residues in the CDR3. In DNA, the CDR3 is TGTGCCAGCAGCCAAGCCGGACAGGGCCGGTACTTC. Protein sequence: CASSQAGQGRYF.